This TCR beta chain was identified during a study of blood T cell repertoires in COVID-19. In the original processing: It was from reference gene primer amplification that nucleated cell counts were estimated. TCRdb's copy holds only in-frame clones and misses some; the assay was immunoSEQ multiplex PCR. D and trimming were read from the DNA, whereas the V and J calls and clone size are those reported in that table. The sample yields approximately 230,000 clones, approximately 80% seen once. The CDR3 has 15 amino acids. V shed 4 bases, J shed 7 bases, and the junction held 10 bases outside the gene matches. From germline, CDR1 is SEHNR and CDR2 FQNEAQ (reference sequence).

The sequence came from a man aged 80 or over with acute or convalescent COVID-19. The sequencing input was peripheral blood. The J gene is TRBJ1-5, the V gene TRBV7-9, with 7 nucleotides matching TRBD1. In DNA, the CDR3 is TGTGCCAGCAGCTCCCAGGGGGACGTGGGGCAGCCCCAGCATTTT. Protein: CASSSQGDVGQPQHF.